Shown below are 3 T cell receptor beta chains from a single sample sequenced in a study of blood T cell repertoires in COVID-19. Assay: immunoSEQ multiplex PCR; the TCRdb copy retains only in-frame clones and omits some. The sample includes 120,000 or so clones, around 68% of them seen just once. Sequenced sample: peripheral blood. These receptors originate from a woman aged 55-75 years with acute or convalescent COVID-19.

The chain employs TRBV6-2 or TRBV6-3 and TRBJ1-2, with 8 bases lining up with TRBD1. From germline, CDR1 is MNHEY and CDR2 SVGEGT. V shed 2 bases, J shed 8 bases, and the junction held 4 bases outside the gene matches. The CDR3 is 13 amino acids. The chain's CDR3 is CASSYGTGSGYTF. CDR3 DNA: TGTGCCAGCAGTTACGGGACAGGCTCCGGCTACACCTTC.

The CDR3 region has the DNA TGTGCCAGCAGCCGGGGACAGGGGAGAGAAAAACTGTTTTTT. Translation: CASSRGQGREKLFF. The chain is built from TRBV7-2 and TRBJ1-4, with 10 bases that match TRBD1. Germline values: CDR1 SGHTA, CDR2 FQGNSA. V shed 5 bases, J shed 8 bases, and the junction held 5 bases outside the gene matches. CDR3 length equals 14 residues.

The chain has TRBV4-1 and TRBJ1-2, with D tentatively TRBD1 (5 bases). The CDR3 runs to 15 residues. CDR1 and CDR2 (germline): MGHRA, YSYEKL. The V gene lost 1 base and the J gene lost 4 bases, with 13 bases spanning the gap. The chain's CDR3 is CASSQGAGRIYGYTF. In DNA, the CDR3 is TGCGCCAGCAGCCAAGGGGCGGGGCGAATCTATGGCTACACCTTC.